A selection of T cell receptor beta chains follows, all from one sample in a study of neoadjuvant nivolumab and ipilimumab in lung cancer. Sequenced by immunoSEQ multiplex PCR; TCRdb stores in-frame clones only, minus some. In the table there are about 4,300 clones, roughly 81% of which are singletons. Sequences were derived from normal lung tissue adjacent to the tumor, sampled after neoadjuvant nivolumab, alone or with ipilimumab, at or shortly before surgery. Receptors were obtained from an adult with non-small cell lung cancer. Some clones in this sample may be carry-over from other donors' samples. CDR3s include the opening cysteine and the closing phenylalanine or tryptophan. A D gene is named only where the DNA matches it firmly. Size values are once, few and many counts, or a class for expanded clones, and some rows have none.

DNA: TGTGCCAGCAGTTTGGCAGAATCCTATGGCTACACCTTC
CDR3: CASSLAESYGYTF
D: NA
J: TRBJ1-2
V: TRBV6-1
size: NA

DNA: TGCGCCAGCAGCGATCTTAGCAAGACGGTGGACAATGAGCAGTTCTTC
CDR3: CASSDLSKTVDNEQFF
D: NA
J: TRBJ2-1
V: TRBV5-1
size: NA

DNA: TGTGCCAGCAGCCCCAGAACAGAATCGTGGAACACTGAAGCTTTCTTT
CDR3: CASSPRTESWNTEAFF
D: NA
J: TRBJ1-1
V: TRBV13
size: few

DNA: TGTGCCAGCAGTTATACGACAGGGACCGATCAGCCCCAGCATTTT
CDR3: CASSYTTGTDQPQHF
D: TRBD1
J: TRBJ1-5
V: TRBV6-5
size: NA

DNA: TGTGCCAGCAGCCAAATCGGGACTGCTACTTTC
CDR3: CASSQIGTATF
D: NA
J: TRBJ2-7
V: TRBV14
size: few

DNA: TGTGCCTGGAGTCTTGGGGACACTGAAGCTTTCTTT
CDR3: CAWSLGDTEAFF
D: NA
J: TRBJ1-1
V: TRBV30
size: NA

DNA: TGTGCCAGCAGCTTAGCGACAGGGGGAAGCACAGATACGCAGTATTTT
CDR3: CASSLATGGSTDTQYF
D: TRBD1
J: TRBJ2-3
V: TRBV11-3
size: few

DNA: TGTGCCAGCCGCTATGGGACAGGGATTGACGAGCAGTACTTC
CDR3: CASRYGTGIDEQYF
D: TRBD1
J: TRBJ2-7
V: TRBV2
size: once

DNA: TGTGCCAGCAGATCCTCTAGCGGGAGGGCCTACGAGCAGTACTTC
CDR3: CASRSSSGRAYEQYF
D: TRBD2
J: TRBJ2-7
V: TRBV6-6
size: NA

DNA: TGTGCCAGCAGCGTTGTAAGGGACGCTGAAGCTTTCTTT
CDR3: CASSVVRDAEAFF
D: NA
J: TRBJ1-1
V: TRBV11-1
size: NA

DNA: TGCGCCAGCAGCTCGACAGGAATCGGGAACTATGGCTACACCTTC
CDR3: CASSSTGIGNYGYTF
D: NA
J: TRBJ1-2
V: TRBV5-1
size: NA

DNA: TGTGCCAGCAGCCGGTTGGGGGGGGACACAGATACGCAGTATTTT
CDR3: CASSRLGGDTDTQYF
D: TRBD2
J: TRBJ2-3
V: TRBV7-3
size: once

DNA: TGTGCCAGCAGCCCAACAGGGGGCTCAAGCTATGGCTACACCTTC
CDR3: CASSPTGGSSYGYTF
D: TRBD1
J: TRBJ1-2
V: TRBV6-5
size: NA

DNA: TGTGCCAGCAGCTTGGACTCCACAGATACGCAGTATTTT
CDR3: CASSLDSTDTQYF
D: NA
J: TRBJ2-3
V: TRBV5-4
size: NA

DNA: TGTGCCAGCAGACGGACAGGCCCATTGGGGGAGCTGTTTTTT
CDR3: CASRRTGPLGELFF
D: TRBD1
J: TRBJ2-2
V: TRBV27
size: NA

DNA: TGTGCCAGCAGCGGACGGGACAGTACCTACGAGCAGTACTTC
CDR3: CASSGRDSTYEQYF
D: TRBD1
J: TRBJ2-7
V: TRBV11-3
size: NA

DNA: TGTGCCAGCAGCTTGGCCGGGGGCGGGAGATTGGGCGGGGAGCTGTTTTTT
CDR3: CASSLAGGGRLGGELFF
D: NA
J: TRBJ2-2
V: TRBV5-4
size: NA

DNA: TGTGCCAGTAGTATTCAGAGGAACACTGAAGCTTTCTTT
CDR3: CASSIQRNTEAFF
D: NA
J: TRBJ1-1
V: TRBV19
size: NA

DNA: TGTGCCAGCAGCTTAGAGGGGGCGTATGAGACCCAGTACTTC
CDR3: CASSLEGAYETQYF
D: NA
J: TRBJ2-5
V: TRBV11-3
size: NA

DNA: TGTGCCAGCAGCCAAGACCCCCTAGTACGGGGATTCGGGGGGGGACAGGAGACCCAGTACTTC
CDR3: CASSQDPLVRGFGGGQETQYF
D: NA
J: TRBJ2-5
V: TRBV4-2
size: NA

DNA: TGTGCCATCACGGGACAGGTGAACAATGAGCAGTTCTTC
CDR3: CAITGQVNNEQFF
D: TRBD1
J: TRBJ2-1
V: TRBV10-3
size: NA

DNA: TGTGCCAGCAGCTTAACACAGGGGGAGCTGTTTTTT
CDR3: CASSLTQGELFF
D: NA
J: TRBJ2-2
V: TRBV7-3
size: NA

DNA: TGTGCCAGCAGGCCCAGGGAGAGCTCCTACGAGCAGTACTTC
CDR3: CASRPRESSYEQYF
D: NA
J: TRBJ2-7
V: TRBV6-6
size: NA

DNA: TGTGCCACCAGCAGAATTCCGGGTGCAACTAATGAAAAACTGTTTTTT
CDR3: CATSRIPGATNEKLFF
D: NA
J: TRBJ1-4
V: TRBV15
size: NA

DNA: TGTGCCAGCAGAGAGACCCCGACGGGGGAGCAGTACTTC
CDR3: CASRETPTGEQYF
D: NA
J: TRBJ2-7
V: TRBV6-1
size: NA

DNA: TGTGCTAGTGGTTTGGATTTAAGGCAGCCCCAGCATTTT
CDR3: CASGLDLRQPQHF
D: NA
J: TRBJ1-5
V: TRBV12-5
size: few

DNA: TGCGCCAGCAGCCAAAGGGGGACTAACTATGGCTACACCTTC
CDR3: CASSQRGTNYGYTF
D: NA
J: TRBJ1-2
V: TRBV4-1
size: NA

DNA: TGCGCCAGCAGCCTCTCGACAGGGAGTATTACAGATACGCAGTATTTT
CDR3: CASSLSTGSITDTQYF
D: TRBD1
J: TRBJ2-3
V: TRBV5-1
size: NA

DNA: TGCGCCAGCAGCCAAGAAAGGCTAGCGGGGGTCGAGCAGTACTTC
CDR3: CASSQERLAGVEQYF
D: TRBD2
J: TRBJ2-7
V: TRBV4-1
size: NA

DNA: TGTGCCAGCAGTCCTGACTCTACACGCTCTGGGGCCAACGTCCTGACTTTC
CDR3: CASSPDSTRSGANVLTF
D: NA
J: TRBJ2-6
V: TRBV27
size: few

DNA: TGTGCCAGCAGCCGGGAGTTGGAGGGAAGGGGCTACTATGGCTACACCTTC
CDR3: CASSRELEGRGYYGYTF
D: NA
J: TRBJ1-2
V: TRBV5-5
size: NA